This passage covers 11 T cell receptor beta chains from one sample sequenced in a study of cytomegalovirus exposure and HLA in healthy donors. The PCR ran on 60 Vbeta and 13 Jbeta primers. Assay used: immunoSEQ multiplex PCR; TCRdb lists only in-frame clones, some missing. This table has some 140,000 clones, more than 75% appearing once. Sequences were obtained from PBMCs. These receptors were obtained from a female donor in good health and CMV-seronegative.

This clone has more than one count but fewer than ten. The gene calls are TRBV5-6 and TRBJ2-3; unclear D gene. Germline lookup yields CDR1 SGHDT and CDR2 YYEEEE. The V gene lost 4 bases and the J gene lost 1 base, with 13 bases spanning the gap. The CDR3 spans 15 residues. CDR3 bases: TGTGCCAGCAGCAAAAACCCTCTAGGCACAGATACGCAGTATTTT. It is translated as CASSKNPLGTDTQYF.

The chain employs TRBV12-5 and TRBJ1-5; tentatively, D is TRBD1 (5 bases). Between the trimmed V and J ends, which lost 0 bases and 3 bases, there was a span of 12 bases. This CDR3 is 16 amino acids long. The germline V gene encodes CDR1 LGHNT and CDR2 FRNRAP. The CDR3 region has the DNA TGTGCTAGTGGTTTGGTATGGGGCGAGAACAATCAGCCCCAGCATTTT. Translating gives CASGLVWGENNQPQHF.

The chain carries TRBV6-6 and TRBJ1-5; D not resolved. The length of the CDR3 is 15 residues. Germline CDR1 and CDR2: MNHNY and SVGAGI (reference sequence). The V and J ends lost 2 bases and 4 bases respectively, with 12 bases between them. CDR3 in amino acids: CASSYEGILNQPQHF. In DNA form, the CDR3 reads TGTGCCAGCAGTTACGAGGGAATCTTGAATCAGCCCCAGCATTTT.

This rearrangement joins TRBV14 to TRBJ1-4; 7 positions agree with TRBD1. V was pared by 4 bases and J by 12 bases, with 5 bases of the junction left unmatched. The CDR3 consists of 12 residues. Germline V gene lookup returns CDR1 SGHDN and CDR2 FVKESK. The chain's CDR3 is CASSPTGRQLFF. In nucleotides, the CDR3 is TGTGCCAGCAGCCCGACAGGGCGGCAACTGTTTTTT.

DNA for the CDR3: TGTGCCAGCAGCCCCGCGGGAGAGGGGGGTGAAAAACTGTTTTTT. Its protein product is CASSPAGEGGEKLFF. The chain is built from TRBV28 and TRBJ1-4, with a possible D match to TRBD1 (6 bases). This CDR3 contains 15 residues. CDR1 and CDR2 from the germline V gene are MDHEN and SYDVKM. V was trimmed by 6 bases and J by 7 bases, leaving 18 bases between them.

CDR3 sequence reads: CASSAGRQGLNTEAFF. CDR3 bases: TGTGCCAGCAGTGCAGGCAGACAGGGATTGAACACTGAAGCTTTCTTT. The chain combines TRBV28 with TRBJ1-1; TRBD1 matches at 7 bases. The germline gives CDR1 MDHEN, CDR2 SYDVKM. This CDR3 spans 16 amino acids. The junction had 9 bases not matched to a gene; V was cut back by 5 bases and J by 0 bases.

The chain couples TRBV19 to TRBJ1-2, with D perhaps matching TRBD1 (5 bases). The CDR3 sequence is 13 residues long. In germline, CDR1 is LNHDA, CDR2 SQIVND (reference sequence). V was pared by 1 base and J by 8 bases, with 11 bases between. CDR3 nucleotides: TGTGCCAGTAGTATAGTCGCGGGGGAAGGCTACACCTTC. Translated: CASSIVAGEGYTF.

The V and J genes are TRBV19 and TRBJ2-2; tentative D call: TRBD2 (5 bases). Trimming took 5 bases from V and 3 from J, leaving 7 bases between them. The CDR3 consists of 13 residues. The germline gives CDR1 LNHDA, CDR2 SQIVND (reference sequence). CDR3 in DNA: TGTGCCAGTAGTCGGGGTGACACCGGGGAGCTGTTTTTT. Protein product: CASSRGDTGELFF.

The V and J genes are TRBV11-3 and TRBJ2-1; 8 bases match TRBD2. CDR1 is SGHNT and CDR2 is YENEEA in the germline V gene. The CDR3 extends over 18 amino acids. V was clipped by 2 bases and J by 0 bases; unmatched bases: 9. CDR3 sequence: CASSLLPLAGVSYNEQFF. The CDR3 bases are TGTGCCAGCAGCTTACTCCCTCTAGCGGGCGTCTCCTACAATGAGCAGTTCTTC.

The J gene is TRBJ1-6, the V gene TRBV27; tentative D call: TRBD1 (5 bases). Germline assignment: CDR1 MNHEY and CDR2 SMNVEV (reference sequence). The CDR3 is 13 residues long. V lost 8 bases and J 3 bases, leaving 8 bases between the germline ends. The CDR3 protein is CASPTDYNSPLHF. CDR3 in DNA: TGTGCCAGCCCGACAGACTATAATTCACCCCTCCACTTT.

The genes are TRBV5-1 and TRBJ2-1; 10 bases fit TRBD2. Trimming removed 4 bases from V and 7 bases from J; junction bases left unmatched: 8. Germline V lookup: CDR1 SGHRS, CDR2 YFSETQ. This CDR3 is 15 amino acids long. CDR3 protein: CASSILAGLGNEQFF. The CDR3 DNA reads TGCGCCAGCAGCATACTAGCGGGGCTGGGGAATGAGCAGTTCTTC.